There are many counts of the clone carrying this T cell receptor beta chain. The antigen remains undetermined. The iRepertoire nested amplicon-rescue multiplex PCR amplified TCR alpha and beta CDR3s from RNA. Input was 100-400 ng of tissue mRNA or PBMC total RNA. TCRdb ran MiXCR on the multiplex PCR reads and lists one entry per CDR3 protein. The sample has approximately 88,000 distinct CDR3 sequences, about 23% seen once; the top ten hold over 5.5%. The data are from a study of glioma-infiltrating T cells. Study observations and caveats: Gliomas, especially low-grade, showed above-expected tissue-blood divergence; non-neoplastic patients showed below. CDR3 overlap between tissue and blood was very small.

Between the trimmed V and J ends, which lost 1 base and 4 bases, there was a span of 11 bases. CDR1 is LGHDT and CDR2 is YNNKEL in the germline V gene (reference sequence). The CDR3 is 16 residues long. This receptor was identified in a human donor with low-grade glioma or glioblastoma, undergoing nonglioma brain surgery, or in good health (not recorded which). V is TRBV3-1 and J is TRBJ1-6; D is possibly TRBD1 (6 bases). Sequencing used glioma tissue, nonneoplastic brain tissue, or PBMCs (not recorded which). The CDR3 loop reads CASSQAGAGYNSPLHF. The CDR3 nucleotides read TGTGCCAGCAGCCAAGCGGGGGCGGGATATAATTCACCCCTCCACTTT.